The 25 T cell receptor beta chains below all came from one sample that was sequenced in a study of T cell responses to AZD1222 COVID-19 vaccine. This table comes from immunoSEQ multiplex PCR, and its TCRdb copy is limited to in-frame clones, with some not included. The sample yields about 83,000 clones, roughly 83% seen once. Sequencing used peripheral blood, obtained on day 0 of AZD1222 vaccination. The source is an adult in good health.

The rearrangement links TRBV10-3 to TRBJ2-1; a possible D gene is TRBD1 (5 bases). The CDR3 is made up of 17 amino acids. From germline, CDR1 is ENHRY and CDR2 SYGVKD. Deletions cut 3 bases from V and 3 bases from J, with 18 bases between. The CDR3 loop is CAISDTLGLKFYNEQFF. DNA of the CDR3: TGTGCCATCAGTGACACTTTGGGGCTTAAGTTCTACAATGAGCAGTTCTTC.

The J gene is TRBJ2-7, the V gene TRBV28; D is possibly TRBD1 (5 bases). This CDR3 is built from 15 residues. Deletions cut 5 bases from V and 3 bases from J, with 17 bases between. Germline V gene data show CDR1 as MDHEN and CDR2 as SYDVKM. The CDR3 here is CASSTFPYDSYEQYF. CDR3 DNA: TGTGCCAGCAGTACTTTCCCCTATGACAGCTACGAGCAGTACTTC.

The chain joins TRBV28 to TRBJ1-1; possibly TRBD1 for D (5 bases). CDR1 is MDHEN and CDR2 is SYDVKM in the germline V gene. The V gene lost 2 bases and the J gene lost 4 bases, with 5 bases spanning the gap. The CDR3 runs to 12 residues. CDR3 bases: TGTGCCAGCAGTTTAGACAGCACTGAAGCTTTCTTT. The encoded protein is CASSLDSTEAFF.

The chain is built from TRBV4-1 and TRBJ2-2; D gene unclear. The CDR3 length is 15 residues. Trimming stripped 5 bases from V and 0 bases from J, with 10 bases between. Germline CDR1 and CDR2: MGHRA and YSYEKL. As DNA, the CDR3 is TGCGCCAGCAGCGTGTTCACTTCGAACACCGGGGAGCTGTTTTTT. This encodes CASSVFTSNTGELFF.

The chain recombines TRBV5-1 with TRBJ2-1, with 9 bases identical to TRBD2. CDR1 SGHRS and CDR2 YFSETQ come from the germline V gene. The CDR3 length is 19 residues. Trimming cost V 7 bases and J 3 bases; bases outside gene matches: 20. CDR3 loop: CASRPLAGGRGSLYNEQFF. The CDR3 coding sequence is TGCGCCAGCCGCCCACTCGCGGGGGGGAGGGGGTCCCTCTACAATGAGCAGTTCTTC. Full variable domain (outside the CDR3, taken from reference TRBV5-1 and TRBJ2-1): KAGVTQTPRYLIKTRGQQVTLSCSPISGHRSVSWYQQTPGQGLQFLFEYFSETQRNKGNFPGRFSGRQFSNSRSEMNVSTLELGDSALYLCASRPLAGGRGSLYNEQFFGPGTRLTVL.

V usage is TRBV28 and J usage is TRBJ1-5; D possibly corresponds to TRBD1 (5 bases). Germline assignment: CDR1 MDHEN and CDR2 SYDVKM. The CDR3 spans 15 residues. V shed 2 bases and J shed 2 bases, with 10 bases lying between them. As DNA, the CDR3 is TGTGCCAGCAGTTTAATGAGGGGTGGCAATCAGCCCCAGCATTTT. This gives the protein CASSLMRGGNQPQHF.

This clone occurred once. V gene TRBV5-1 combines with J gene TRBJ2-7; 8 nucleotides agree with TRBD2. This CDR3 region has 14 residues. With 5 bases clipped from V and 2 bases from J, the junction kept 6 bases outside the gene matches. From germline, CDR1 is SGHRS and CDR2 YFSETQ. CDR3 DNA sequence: TGCGCCAGCAGACTCGGGGGGGCCACCTACGAGCAGTACTTC. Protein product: CASRLGGATYEQYF. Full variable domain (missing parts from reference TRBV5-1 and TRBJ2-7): KAGVTQTPRYLIKTRGQQVTLSCSPISGHRSVSWYQQTPGQGLQFLFEYFSETQRNKGNFPGRFSGRQFSNSRSEMNVSTLELGDSALYLCASRLGGATYEQYFGPGTRLTVT.

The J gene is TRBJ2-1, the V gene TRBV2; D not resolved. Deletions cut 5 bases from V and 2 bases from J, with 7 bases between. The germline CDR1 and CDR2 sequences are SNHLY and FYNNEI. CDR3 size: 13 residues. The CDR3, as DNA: TGTGCCAGCAGTCGGAGTCCCTACAATGAGCAGTTCTTC. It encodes CASSRSPYNEQFF. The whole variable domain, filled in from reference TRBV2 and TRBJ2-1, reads EPEVTQTPSHQVTQMGQEVILRCVPISNHLYFYWYRQILGQKVEFLVSFYNNEISEKSEIFDDQFSVERPDGSNFTLKIRSTKLEDSAMYFCASSRSPYNEQFFGPGTRLTVL.

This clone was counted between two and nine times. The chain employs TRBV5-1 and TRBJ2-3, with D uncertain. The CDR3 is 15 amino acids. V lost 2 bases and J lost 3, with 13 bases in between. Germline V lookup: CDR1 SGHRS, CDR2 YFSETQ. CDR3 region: CASSLTPERTDTQYF. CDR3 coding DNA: TGCGCCAGCAGCTTAACCCCCGAGAGAACAGATACGCAGTATTTT.

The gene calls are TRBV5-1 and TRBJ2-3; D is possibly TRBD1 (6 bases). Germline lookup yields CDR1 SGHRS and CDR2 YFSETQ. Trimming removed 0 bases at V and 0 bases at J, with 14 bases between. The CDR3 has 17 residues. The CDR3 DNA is TGCGCCAGCAGCTTGGTGCCCGTAGGGACAAGCACAGATACGCAGTATTTT. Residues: CASSLVPVGTSTDTQYF.

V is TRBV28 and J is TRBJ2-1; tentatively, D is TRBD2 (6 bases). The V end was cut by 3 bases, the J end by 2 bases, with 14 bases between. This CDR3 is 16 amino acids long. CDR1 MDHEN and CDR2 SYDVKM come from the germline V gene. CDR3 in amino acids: CASSFSGGATYNEQFF. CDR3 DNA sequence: TGTGCCAGCAGTTTTTCGGGCGGGGCTACCTACAATGAGCAGTTCTTC. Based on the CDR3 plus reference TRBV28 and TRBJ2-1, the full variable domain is DVKVTQSSRYLVKRTGEKVFLECVQDMDHENMFWYRQDPGLGLRLIYFSYDVKMKEKGDIPEGYSVSREKKERFSLILESASTNQTSMYLCASSFSGGATYNEQFFGPGTRLTVL.

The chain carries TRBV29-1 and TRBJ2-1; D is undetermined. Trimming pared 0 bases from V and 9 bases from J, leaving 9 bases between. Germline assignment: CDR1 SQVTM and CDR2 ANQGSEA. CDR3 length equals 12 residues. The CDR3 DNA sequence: TGCAGCGTTGAAGAGCCAGATCCTGAGCAGTTCTTC. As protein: CSVEEPDPEQFF.

The chain's CDR3 is CAWKLVGGGYNEQFF. Here the CDR3 DNA reads TGTGCCTGGAAATTGGTTGGCGGGGGGTACAATGAGCAGTTCTTC. The V gene is TRBV30, the J gene TRBJ2-1, with 8 bases lining up with TRBD2. Germline loops: CDR1 GTSNPN, CDR2 SVGIG (reference sequence). The length of the CDR3 is 15 residues. The J segment lost 4 bases and the V segment lost 4 bases, leaving 9 bases of the junction unmatched. Together with reference TRBV30 and TRBJ2-1, the CDR3 gives the full variable domain: SQTIHQWPATLVQPVGSPLSLECTVEGTSNPNLYWYRQAAGRGLQLLFYSVGIGQISSEVPQNLSASRPQDRQFILSSKKLLLSDSGFYLCAWKLVGGGYNEQFFGPGTRLTVL.

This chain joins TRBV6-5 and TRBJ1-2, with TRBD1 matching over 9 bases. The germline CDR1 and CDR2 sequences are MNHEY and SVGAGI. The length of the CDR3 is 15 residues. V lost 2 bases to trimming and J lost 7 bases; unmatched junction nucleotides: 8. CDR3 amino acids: CASSYTQGTGRGYTF. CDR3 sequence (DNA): TGTGCCAGCAGTTACACACAAGGGACAGGGCGTGGCTACACCTTC.

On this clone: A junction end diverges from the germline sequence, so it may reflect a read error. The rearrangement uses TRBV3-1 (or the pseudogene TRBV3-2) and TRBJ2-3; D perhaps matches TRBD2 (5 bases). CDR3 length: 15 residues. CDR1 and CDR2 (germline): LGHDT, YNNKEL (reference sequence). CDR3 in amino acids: CASSQDHASTNTQYF. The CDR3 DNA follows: TGTGCCAGCAGCCAAGATCACGCTAGCACAAATACGCAGTATTTT.

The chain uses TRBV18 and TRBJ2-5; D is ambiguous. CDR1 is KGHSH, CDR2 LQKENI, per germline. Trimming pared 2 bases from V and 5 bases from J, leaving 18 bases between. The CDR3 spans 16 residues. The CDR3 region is CASSPIVSTRAETQYF. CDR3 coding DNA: TGTGCCAGCTCACCAATTGTCAGTACCCGTGCGGAGACCCAGTACTTC. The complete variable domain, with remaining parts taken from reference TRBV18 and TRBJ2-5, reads NAGVMQNPRHLVRRRGQEARLRCSPMKGHSHVYWYRQLPEEGLKFMVYLQKENIIDESGMPKERFSAEFPKEGPSILRIQQVVRGDSAAYFCASSPIVSTRAETQYFGPGTRLLVL.

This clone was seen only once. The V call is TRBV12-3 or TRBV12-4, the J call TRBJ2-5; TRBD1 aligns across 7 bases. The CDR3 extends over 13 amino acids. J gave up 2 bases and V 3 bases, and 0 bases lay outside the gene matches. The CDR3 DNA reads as TGTGCCAGCAGTTTCAGGGGGCAAGAGACCCAGTACTTC. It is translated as CASSFRGQETQYF.

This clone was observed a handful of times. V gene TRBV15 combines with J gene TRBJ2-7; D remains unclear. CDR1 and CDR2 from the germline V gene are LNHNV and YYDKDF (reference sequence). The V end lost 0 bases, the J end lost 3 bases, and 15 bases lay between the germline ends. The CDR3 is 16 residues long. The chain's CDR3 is CATSRDTEQNYYEQYF. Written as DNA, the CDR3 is TGTGCCACCAGCAGAGATACGGAACAGAACTACTACGAGCAGTACTTC.

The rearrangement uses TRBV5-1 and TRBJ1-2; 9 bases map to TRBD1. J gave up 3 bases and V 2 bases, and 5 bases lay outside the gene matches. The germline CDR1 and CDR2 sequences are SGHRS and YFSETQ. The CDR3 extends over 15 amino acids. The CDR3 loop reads CASSLTGGPDYGYTF. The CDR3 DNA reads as TGCGCCAGCAGCTTAACAGGGGGCCCGGACTATGGCTACACCTTC.

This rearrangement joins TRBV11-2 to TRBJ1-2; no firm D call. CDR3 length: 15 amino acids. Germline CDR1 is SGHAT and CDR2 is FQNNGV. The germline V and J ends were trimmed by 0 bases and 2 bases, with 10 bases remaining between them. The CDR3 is CASSLDRLENYGYTF. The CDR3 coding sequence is TGTGCCAGCAGCTTAGATCGGCTGGAGAACTATGGCTACACCTTC. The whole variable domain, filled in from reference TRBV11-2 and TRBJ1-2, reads EAGVAQSPRYKIIEKRQSVAFWCNPISGHATLYWYQQILGQGPKLLIQFQNNGVVDDSQLPKDRFSAERLKGVDSTLKIQPAKLEDSAVYLCASSLDRLENYGYTFGSGTRLTVV.

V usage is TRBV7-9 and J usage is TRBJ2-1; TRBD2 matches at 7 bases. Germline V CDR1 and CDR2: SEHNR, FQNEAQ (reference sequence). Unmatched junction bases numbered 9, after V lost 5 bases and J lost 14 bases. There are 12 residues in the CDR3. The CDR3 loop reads CASSPDSGWKFF. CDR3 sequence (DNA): TGTGCCAGCAGCCCGGATAGCGGGTGGAAGTTCTTC.

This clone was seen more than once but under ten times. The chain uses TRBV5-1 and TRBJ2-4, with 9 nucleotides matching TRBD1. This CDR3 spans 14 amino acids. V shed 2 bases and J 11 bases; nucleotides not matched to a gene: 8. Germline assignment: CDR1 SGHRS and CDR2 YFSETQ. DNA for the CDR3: TGCGCCAGCAGCTTCGGGACAGGGTATCCTGTTCAGTACTTC. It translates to CASSFGTGYPVQYF. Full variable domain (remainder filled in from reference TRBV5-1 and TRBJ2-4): KAGVTQTPRYLIKTRGQQVTLSCSPISGHRSVSWYQQTPGQGLQFLFEYFSETQRNKGNFPGRFSGRQFSNSRSEMNVSTLELGDSALYLCASSFGTGYPVQYFGAGTRLSVL.

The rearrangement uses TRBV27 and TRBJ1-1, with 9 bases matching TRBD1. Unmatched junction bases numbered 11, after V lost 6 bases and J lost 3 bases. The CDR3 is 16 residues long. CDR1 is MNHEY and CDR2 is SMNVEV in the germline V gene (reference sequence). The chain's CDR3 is CASRSGTGRLHTEAFF. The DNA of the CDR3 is TGTGCCAGCAGGTCCGGGACAGGGAGGTTACACACTGAAGCTTTCTTT.

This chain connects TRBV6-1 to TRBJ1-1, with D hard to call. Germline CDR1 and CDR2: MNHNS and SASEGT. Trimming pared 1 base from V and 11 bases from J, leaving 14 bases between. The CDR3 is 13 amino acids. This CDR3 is CASSEEVGTRAFF. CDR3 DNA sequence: TGTGCCAGCAGTGAAGAAGTGGGTACGAGGGCTTTCTTT.

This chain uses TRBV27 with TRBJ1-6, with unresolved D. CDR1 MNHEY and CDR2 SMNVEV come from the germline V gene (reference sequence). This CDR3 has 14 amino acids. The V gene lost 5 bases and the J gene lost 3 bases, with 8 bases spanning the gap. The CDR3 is CASSDLVYNSPLHF. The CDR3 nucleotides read TGTGCCAGCAGTGATCTAGTCTATAATTCACCCCTCCACTTT.